The clone carrying this T cell receptor beta chain has a handful of counts. Clones were sequenced by immunoSEQ multiplex PCR, and TCRdb holds only the in-frame ones, with some missing. Among 30,000 to 40,000 clones listed, over 75% were seen once. This sample was included in a study of T cell changes during pregnancy in multiple sclerosis. The CDR3 has 14 amino acids. V gave up 2 bases and J gave up 1 base, with 9 bases separating them. CDR1 and CDR2 (germline): SGHDT, YYEEEE. This receptor was obtained from a female donor in good health, enrolled as a control in a pregnancy study. This sample comprised CD4+ T cells from peripheral blood mononuclear cells, obtained in the first trimester of pregnancy. This chain connects TRBV5-6 to TRBJ1-1; D perhaps matches TRBD1 (6 bases). The CDR3 spells CASSFRGGNTEAFF. The DNA for the CDR3 is TGTGCCAGCAGCTTCAGGGGTGGGAACACTGAAGCTTTCTTT.